The rows below give T cell receptor beta chains drawn from one sample of a study of CXCR3-negative and CXCR3-positive naive CD8 T cells. TCRdb reprocessed the 5' RACE reads and keeps a single row for each CDR3 protein, giving no DNA. The table lists about 120,000 distinct CDR3 sequences, with around 0.35% in the top ten. The source material was naive CXCR3+ CD8+ T cells from blood. The receptor source for this set is a human donor in good health. Some clones in this sample may be carry-over from other donors' samples. Each CDR3 is given with its conserved first and last residue.

CDR3aa | j_gene | v_gene
CASSPALAGYEQFF | TRBJ2-1 | TRBV7-7
CASSEFATYEQYF | TRBJ2-7 | TRBV7-9
CASTDRLAGAESTGELFF | TRBJ2-2 | TRBV6-2/TRBV6-3
CASRATVTYNEQFF | TRBJ2-1 | TRBV6-5
CAWERGLREQYF | TRBJ2-7 | TRBV30
CASSQGPDSGGETQYF | TRBJ2-5 | TRBV4-1
CSVERGDNEQFF | TRBJ2-1 | TRBV29-1
CASSVEASGAIQETQYF | TRBJ2-5 | TRBV9
CASSLFIAGTSGRPSTDTQYF | TRBJ2-3 | TRBV28
CASSYGQGASNQPQHF | TRBJ1-5 | TRBV28
CASDPGVAAESVQELFF | TRBJ2-2 | TRBV28
CASSGGAHNEQFF | TRBJ2-1 | TRBV6-4
CASSSGTGGSETQYF | TRBJ2-5 | TRBV5-1
CASSADGFTDTQYF | TRBJ2-3 | TRBV9
CASSKKGLAGPYEQYF | TRBJ2-7 | TRBV21-1
CASSLGMNTYYGYTF | TRBJ1-2 | TRBV12-3/TRBV12-4
CASSPGWMEAKNIQYF | TRBJ2-4 | TRBV12-3/TRBV12-4
CASRPKGTEQYF | TRBJ2-7 | TRBV28
CASSSEFGEASYNEQFF | TRBJ2-1 | TRBV7-9
CASSLGTGRYEQYF | TRBJ2-7 | TRBV27
CASSIPNYGYTF | TRBJ1-2 | TRBV19
CASSSTDPGLLNDEQFF | TRBJ2-1 | TRBV6-5
CASSASGGAEDTQYF | TRBJ2-3 | TRBV28
CASSKALQGPGANVLTF | TRBJ2-6 | TRBV21-1
CASSQLGLADNEQFF | TRBJ2-1 | TRBV4-1
CAGSHLGRENTEAFF | TRBJ1-1 | TRBV23-1
CASTSRWDHEQYF | TRBJ2-7 | TRBV28
CASSSGGGASDTQYF | TRBJ2-3 | TRBV4-2
CASSQGQGATDTQYF | TRBJ2-3 | TRBV4-2
CASSLIVRPTSTYNEQFF | TRBJ2-1 | TRBV5-1